A selection of T cell receptor beta chains follows, all from one sample in a study of blood T cell repertoires in COVID-19. Produced via immunoSEQ multiplex PCR; TCRdb's table is partial and in-frame only. Of under 250,000 clones listed, around four fifths are singletons. The source material was peripheral blood. The receptors come from a woman aged 70-85 years with acute or convalescent COVID-19. The CDR3 runs from the conserved cysteine through the conserved F or W. Some rows mark clone size as missing; the rest say once, few, many or name a class of expanded clone.

CASSPQGNLDTEAFF,TRBJ1-1,TRBV10-1,-
CASSWIGGPGTDTQYF,TRBJ2-3,TRBV28,-
CASSLGQGLGNQPQHF,TRBJ1-5,TRBV5-1,-
CASSHPRAEEQFF,TRBJ2-1,TRBV5-1,-
CARSLRSGSFPQNIQYF,TRBJ2-4,TRBV7-5,-
CAPERGGLSPLHF,TRBJ1-6,TRBV28,-
CASSEGSGTAYLYEQYF,TRBJ2-7,TRBV6-1,-
CAIRLSTGTNTEAFF,TRBJ1-1,TRBV10-3,few
CASSGLTSAEQYF,TRBJ2-7,TRBV11-2,few
CATSRDQRAARSGNTIYF,TRBJ1-3,TRBV15,few
CASSFTPGGPEQYF,TRBJ2-7,TRBV6-5,-
CASSPTDGNSGNEQFF,TRBJ2-1,TRBV18,few
CASSLVTTGGDSPLHF,TRBJ1-6,TRBV5-1,-
CASSFWGGSNQPQHF,TRBJ1-5,TRBV27,-
CASSPGQGGGYTF,TRBJ1-2,TRBV7-2,-
CASSLEVADSNEKLFF,TRBJ1-4,TRBV7-8,-
CASSLGSGHLFSYEQYF,TRBJ2-7,TRBV5-1,-
CASSQTGRVEKLFF,TRBJ1-4,TRBV3-1/TRBV3-2,-
CAISEIQGANYGYTF,TRBJ1-2,TRBV10-3,-
CASSYLTGITEAFF,TRBJ1-1,TRBV6-2/TRBV6-3,-
CASRKGAAEAFF,TRBJ1-1,TRBV3-1/TRBV3-2,-
CASSLDSAAPGEQFF,TRBJ2-1,TRBV7-2,-
CASSDGQGSYNEQFF,TRBJ2-1,TRBV2,-
CASSPPGQAFTDTQYF,TRBJ2-3,TRBV7-6,-
CASTLSGQTLSGANVLTF,TRBJ2-6,TRBV9,-
CASSEALGTGGDEQYF,TRBJ2-7,TRBV2,-
CASSQGFVVHRGHGGELFF,TRBJ2-2,TRBV3-1/TRBV3-2,-
CASSPGDSTLSYEQYF,TRBJ2-7,TRBV9,few
CSVEGNTEAFF,TRBJ1-1,TRBV29-1,-
CASSVGSGGPSYEQYF,TRBJ2-7,TRBV9,-
CAISPGQGNGGYGYTF,TRBJ1-2,TRBV10-3,-
CASSPGPNTGELFF,TRBJ2-2,TRBV18,-
CASTSLAGAYNEQFF,TRBJ2-1,TRBV2,-